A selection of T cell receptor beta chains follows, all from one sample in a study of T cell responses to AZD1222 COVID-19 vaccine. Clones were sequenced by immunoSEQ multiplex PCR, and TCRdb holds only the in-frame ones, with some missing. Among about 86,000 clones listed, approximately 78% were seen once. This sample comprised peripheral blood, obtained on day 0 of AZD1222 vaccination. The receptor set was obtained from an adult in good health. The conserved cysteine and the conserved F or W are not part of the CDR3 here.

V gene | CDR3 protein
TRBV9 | ASSPRGAETQY
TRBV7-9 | ASRGGRAETGELF
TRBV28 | ASSPRSLAKNIQY
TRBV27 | ASKPNRGGYT
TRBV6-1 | ASSEKIGQIYEQY
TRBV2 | ASSDGQNQPQH
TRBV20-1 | SASWGGGREKLF
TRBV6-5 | ASSYRVWNSPLH
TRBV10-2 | ASIQGEEETEAF
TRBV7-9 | ASSRNDANTGELF
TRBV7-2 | ASSLRASNGNEQF
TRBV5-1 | ASGPWTTNTGELF
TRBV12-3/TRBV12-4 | ASTQTGGREAF
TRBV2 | ASTGQGYNEQF
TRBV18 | ASSPTRADRHTEAF
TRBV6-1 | ASSAGLQSSYEQY
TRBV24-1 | ATRGDRENTEAF
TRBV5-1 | ASSKRPDYNEKLF